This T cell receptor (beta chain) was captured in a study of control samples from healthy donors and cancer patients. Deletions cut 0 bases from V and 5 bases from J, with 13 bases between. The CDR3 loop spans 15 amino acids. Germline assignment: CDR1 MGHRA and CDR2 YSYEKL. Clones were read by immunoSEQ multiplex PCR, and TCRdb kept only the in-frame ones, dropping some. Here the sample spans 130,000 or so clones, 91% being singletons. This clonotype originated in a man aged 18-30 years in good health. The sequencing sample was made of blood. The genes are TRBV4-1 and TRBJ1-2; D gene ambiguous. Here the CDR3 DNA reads TGCGCCAGCAGCCAAGATGACGGGGAACGTTATGGCTACACCTTC. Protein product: CASSQDDGERYGYTF.